This T cell receptor beta chain was sequenced in a study of response to subunit inactivated influenza vaccine. Broader study findings: The authors suggested that every seasonal influenza vaccination recruits few new T cells.

Comment on this clonotype: Its antigen is still unknown.

MiXCR, applied by TCRdb to the RT-PCR reads, yields one record per CDR3 protein. The sample yields about 780,000 distinct CDR3 sequences, under 20% seen once. Sequenced material: PBMCs from blood, taken 5 to 6 days after vaccination. The TCR was taken from a man between 45 and 60 years old who received an inactivated influenza vaccine.

The CDR3 DNA is TGCAGTGCTAGATCCCACCAGGCAGATAGCACAGATACGCAGTATTTT. Translation gives CSARSHQADSTDTQYF. This rearrangement joins TRBV20-1 to TRBJ2-3, with D hard to call. Trimming removed 2 bases from V and 0 bases from J, with 15 bases in between. Germline V CDR1 and CDR2: DFQATT, SNEGSKA (reference sequence). This CDR3 is built from 16 residues.